This T cell receptor (beta chain) was identified during a study of cytomegalovirus exposure and HLA in healthy donors. In the PCR, 60 Vbeta and 13 Jbeta primers were used. The assay was immunoSEQ multiplex PCR, and TCRdb's table has in-frame clones only and misses some. The sample has 100,000 or so clones, 65% to 80% seen once. This CDR3 is 8 amino acids long. Germline V CDR1 and CDR2: MNHNS, SASEGT. The V end was cut by 11 bases, the J end by 8 bases, with 6 bases between. The rearrangement uses TRBV6-1 and TRBJ1-2, with D hard to call. The TCR comes from a male donor in good health and CMV-seronegative. Sequenced sample: PBMCs. In nucleotides, the CDR3 is TGTGCCCATGAGGGCTACACCTTC. This gives the protein CAHEGYTF.